Here is one T cell receptor (beta chain) with its context. This specimen belongs to a study of blood T cell repertoires in COVID-19. Study-level information: The United States, Italy and Spain provided the acute and convalescent COVID-19 samples. Nucleic acid was either cDNA or gDNA, and it came from T cells, B-cell-depleted T cells, or PBMCs.

As originally analysed: Amplification from reference gene primers served as the basis for estimated nucleated cell counts. Profiling relied on immunoSEQ multiplex PCR, and the TCRdb table lists in-frame clones only, not all of them. For V, J and clone size, that table is used; D and trimming come from the DNA. The sample carries around 280,000 clones, around 87% recorded once. Cohorts were based on clinical histories the participants reported. V gave up 1 base and J gave up 7 bases, with 16 bases separating them. The length of the CDR3 is 15 residues. CDR1 and CDR2 from the germline V gene are MDHEN and SYDVKM.

The genes are TRBV28 and TRBJ1-2, with D uncertain. The specimen sequenced was PBMCs or T cells enriched from blood (not recorded which). This clonotype was sampled from a woman younger than 35 with acute COVID-19. This CDR3 reads CASSLSAGSGGGYTF. Here the CDR3 DNA reads TGTGCCAGCAGTTTATCCGCAGGATCCGGTGGTGGCTACACCTTC.